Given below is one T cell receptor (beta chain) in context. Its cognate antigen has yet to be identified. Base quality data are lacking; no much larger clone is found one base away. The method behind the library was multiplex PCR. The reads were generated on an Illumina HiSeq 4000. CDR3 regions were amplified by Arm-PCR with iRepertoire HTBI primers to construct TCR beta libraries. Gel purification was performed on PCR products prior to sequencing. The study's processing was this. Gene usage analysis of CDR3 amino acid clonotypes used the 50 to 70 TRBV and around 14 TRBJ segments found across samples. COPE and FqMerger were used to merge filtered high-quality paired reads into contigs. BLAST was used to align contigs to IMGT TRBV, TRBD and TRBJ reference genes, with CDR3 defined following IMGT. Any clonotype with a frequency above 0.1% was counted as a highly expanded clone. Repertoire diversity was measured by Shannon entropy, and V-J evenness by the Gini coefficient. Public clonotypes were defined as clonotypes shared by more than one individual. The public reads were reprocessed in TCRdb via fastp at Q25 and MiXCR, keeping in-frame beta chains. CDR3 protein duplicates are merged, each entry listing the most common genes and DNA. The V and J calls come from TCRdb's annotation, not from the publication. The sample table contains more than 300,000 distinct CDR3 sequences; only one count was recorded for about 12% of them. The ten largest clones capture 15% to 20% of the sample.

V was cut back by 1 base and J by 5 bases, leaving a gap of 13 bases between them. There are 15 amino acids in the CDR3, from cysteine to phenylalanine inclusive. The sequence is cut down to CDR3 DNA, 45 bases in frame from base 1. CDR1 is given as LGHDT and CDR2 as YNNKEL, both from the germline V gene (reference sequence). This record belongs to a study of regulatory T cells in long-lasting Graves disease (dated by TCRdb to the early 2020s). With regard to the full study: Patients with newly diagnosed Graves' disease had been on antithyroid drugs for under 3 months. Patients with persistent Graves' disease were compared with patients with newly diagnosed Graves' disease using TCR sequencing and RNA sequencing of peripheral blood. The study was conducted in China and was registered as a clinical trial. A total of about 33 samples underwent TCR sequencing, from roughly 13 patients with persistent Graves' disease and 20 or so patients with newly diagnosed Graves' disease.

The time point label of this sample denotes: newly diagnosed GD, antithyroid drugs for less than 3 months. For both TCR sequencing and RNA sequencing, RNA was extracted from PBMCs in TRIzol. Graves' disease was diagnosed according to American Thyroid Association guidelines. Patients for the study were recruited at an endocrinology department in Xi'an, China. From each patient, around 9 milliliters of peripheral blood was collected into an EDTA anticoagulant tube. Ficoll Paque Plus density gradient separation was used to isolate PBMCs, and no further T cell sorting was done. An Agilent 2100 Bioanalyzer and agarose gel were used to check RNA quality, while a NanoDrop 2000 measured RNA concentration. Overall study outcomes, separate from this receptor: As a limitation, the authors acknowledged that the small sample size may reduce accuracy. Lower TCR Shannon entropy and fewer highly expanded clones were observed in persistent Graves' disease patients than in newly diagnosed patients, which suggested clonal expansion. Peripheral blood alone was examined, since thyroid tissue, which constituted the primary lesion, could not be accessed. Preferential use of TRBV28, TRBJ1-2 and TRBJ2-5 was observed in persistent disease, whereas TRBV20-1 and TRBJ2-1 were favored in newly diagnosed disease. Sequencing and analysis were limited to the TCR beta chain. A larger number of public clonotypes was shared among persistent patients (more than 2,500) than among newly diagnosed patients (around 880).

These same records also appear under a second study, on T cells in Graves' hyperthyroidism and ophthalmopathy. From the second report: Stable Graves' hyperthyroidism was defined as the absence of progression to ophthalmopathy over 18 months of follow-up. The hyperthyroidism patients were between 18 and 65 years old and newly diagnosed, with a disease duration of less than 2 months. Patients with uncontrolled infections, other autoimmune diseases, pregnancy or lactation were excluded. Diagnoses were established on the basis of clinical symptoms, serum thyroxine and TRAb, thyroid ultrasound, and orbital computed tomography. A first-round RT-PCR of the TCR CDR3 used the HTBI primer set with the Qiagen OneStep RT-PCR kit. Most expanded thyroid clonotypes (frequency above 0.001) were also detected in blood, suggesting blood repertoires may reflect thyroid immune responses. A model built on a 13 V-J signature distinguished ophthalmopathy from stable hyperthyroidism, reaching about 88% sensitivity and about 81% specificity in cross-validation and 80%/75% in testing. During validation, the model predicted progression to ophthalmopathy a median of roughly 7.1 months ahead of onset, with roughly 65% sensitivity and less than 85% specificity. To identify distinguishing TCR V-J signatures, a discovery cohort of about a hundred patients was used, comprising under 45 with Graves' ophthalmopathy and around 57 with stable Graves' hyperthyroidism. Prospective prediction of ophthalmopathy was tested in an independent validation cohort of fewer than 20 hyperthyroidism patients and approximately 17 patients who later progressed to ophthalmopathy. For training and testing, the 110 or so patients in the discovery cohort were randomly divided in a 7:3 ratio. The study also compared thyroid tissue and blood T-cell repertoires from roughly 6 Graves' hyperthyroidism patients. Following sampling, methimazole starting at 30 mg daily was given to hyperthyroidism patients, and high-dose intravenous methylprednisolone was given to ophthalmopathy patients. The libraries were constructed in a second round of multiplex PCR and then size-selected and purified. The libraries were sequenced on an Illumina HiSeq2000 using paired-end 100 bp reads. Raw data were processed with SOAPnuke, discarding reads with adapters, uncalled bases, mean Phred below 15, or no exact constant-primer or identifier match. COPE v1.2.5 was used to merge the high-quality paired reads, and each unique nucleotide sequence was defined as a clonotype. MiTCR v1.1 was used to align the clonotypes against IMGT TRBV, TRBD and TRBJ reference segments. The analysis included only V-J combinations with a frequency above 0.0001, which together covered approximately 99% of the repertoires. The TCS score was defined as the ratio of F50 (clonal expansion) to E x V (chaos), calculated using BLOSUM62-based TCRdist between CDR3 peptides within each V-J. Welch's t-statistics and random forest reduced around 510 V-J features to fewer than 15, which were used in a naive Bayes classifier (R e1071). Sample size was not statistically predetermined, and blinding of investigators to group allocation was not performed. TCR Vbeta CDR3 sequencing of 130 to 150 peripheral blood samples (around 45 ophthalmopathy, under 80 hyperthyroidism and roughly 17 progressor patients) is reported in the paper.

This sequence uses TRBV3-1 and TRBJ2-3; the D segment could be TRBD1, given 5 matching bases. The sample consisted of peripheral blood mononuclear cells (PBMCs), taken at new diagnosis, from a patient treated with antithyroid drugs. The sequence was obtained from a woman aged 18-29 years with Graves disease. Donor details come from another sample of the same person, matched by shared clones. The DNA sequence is TGTGCCAGCAGCCAAGGGGGCCTGTGGGGAGATACGCAGTATTTT. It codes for CASSQGGLWGDTQYF.